The 8 T cell receptor beta chains below all came from one sample that was sequenced in a study of persistence of HIV-infected CD4 T cells (dated by TCRdb to about 2020). The treatment or condition label of this sample denotes: suppressive antiretroviral therapy. Cells were stimulated with lysates of CMV-infected fibroblasts at roughly 11 ug/mL. Memory populations depleted of antigen-responding cells were obtained by sorting nonresponding CD40L-negative CD69-negative CD45RO-high memory CD4+ T cells. The immunoSEQ hsTCRB assay version 4 in survey mode was used to sequence TCRbeta repertoires from genomic DNA. TCRdb re-hosts the immuneACCESS table, in-frame sequences only. Its copies lack some clones; in the studies checked, an unresolved V gene accounts for under half of them, and the cause for the rest is not known. This sample holds roughly 34,000 clones; roughly four fifths were observed only once. Roughly 0.9% of the sample is taken by the ten largest.

No antigens are known for them. Sequencing was performed on CD4+ T cells sorted from PBMCs after roughly 18-hour stimulation, taken from a patient who received antiretroviral therapy. Per the publication, the cell subset or site label means: CD40L-CD69- CD45RO-high memory CD4 T cells not responding to CMV lysate. The receptors shown here come from an adult man with HIV who was CMV-seropositive.

The CDR3 DNA sequence: TGTGCCAGCAGTGAGAAAAATGAGCAGTTCTTC. It specifies CASSEKNEQFF. The chain carries TRBV6-1 and TRBJ2-1; D not certain. The CDR3 runs 11 residues. Germline-derived CDR1 and CDR2 are MNHNS and SASEGT. The V gene lost 3 bases and the J gene lost 7 bases, with 4 bases spanning the gap.

The chain recombines TRBV4-3 with TRBJ1-6, with a possible D match to TRBD1 (5 bases). Germline V lookup: CDR1 LGHNA, CDR2 YSLEER. CDR3 length: 15 amino acids. With 1 base removed from V and 6 bases from J, the gap between germline ends came to 10 bases. The DNA of the CDR3 is TGCGCCAGCAGCCAAGGTAGAGGGGTTAATTCACCCCTCCACTTT. Its protein is CASSQGRGVNSPLHF.

The chain joins TRBV4-1 to TRBJ2-5; a possible D gene is TRBD2 (7 bases). Looked up from germline, CDR1 is MGHRA and CDR2 is YSYEKL. This CDR3 comprises 16 residues. The V gene lost 3 bases and the J gene lost 1 base, with 15 bases spanning the gap. The CDR3, as DNA: TGCGCCAGCAGCCAGGCCGGGGGGCTCTCCCAAGAGACCCAGTACTTC. Protein sequence: CASSQAGGLSQETQYF.

The J gene is TRBJ2-1, the V gene TRBV7-7; 8 bases map to TRBD2. The V gene's germline CDR1 is SSHAT and CDR2 FNYEAQ (reference sequence). The V segment lost 5 bases and the J segment 15 bases; nucleotides outside the gene matches: 24. The CDR3 loop spans 17 amino acids. The CDR3 coding sequence is TGTGCCAGCAGCCCTCTCGGGGGGGGGCCGCCCGTAGAGGTACTGTTCTTC. This translates into CASSPLGGGPPVEVLFF.

This clone was picked up a small number of times. This sequence joins TRBV5-1 and TRBJ2-3; the match to TRBD2 covers 9 bases. J lost 4 bases, V lost 0 bases, and 6 bases had no gene match. The CDR3 sequence is 16 residues long. Germline CDR1 reads SGHRS; CDR2 reads YFSETQ. CDR3 amino acids: CASSLALAGASDTQYF. The CDR3 DNA is TGCGCCAGCAGCTTGGCCTTAGCGGGGGCGTCAGATACGCAGTATTTT.

V gene TRBV7-6 combines with J gene TRBJ2-3, with D hard to call. Germline V gene lookup returns CDR1 SGHVS and CDR2 FNYEAQ. The V gene lost 5 bases and the J gene lost 7 bases, with 13 bases spanning the gap. There are 13 residues in the CDR3. In nucleotides, the CDR3 is TGTGCCAGCAGCCCTGTGCCCTTATATACGCAGTATTTT. It yields the protein CASSPVPLYTQYF.

The chain is built from TRBV5-5 and TRBJ1-1; D is unresolved. The V end lost 1 base, the J end lost 8 bases, and 12 bases lay between the germline ends. Germline V lookup: CDR1 SGHKS, CDR2 YYEKEE (reference sequence). CDR3 size: 13 residues. This CDR3 reads CASSLNYNTEAFF. CDR3 DNA: TGTGCCAGCAGCTTGAATTATAATACCGAAGCTTTCTTT.

This chain uses TRBV19 with TRBJ1-1; D unclear. Germline CDR1 LNHDA, CDR2 SQIVND (reference sequence). CDR3 size: 14 residues. Deletions cut 6 bases from V and 1 base from J, with 12 bases between. The CDR3 DNA sequence: TGTGCCAGTAGCCCTTATAGCGGGAACACTGAAGCTTTCTTT. Translated, it gives CASSPYSGNTEAFF.